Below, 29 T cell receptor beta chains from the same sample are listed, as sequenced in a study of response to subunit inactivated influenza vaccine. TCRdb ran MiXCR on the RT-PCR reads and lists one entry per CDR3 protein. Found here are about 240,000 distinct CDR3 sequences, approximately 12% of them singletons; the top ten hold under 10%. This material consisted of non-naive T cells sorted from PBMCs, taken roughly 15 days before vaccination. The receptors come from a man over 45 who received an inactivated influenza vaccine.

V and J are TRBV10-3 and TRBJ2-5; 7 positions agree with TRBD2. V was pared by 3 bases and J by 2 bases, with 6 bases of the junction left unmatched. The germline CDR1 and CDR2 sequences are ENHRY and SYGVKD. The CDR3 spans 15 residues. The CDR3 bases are TGTGCCATCAGTGATCGCGGGGGTAGACAAGAGACCCAGTACTTC. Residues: CAISDRGGRQETQYF.

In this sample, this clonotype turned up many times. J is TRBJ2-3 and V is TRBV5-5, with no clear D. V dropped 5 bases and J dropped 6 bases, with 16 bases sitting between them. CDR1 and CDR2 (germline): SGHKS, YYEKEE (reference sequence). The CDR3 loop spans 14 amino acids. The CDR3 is CASSLTINGDTQYF. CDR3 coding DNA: TGTGCCAGCAGTCTGACGATTAATGGGGATACGCAGTATTTT.

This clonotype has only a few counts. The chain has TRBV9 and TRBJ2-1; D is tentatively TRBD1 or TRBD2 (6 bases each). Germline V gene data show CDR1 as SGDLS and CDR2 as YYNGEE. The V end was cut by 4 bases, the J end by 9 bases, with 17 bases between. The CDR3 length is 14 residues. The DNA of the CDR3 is TGTGCCAGCAGCAAAGGGGGGCCTGGGGTTGAGCAGTTCTTC. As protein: CASSKGGPGVEQFF.

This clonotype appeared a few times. The CDR3 DNA follows: TGTGCCAGCTCTACGGGGGATAATTCACCCCTCCACTTT. Protein product: CASSTGDNSPLHF. V gene TRBV6-6 combines with J gene TRBJ1-6; D possibly corresponds to TRBD1 (5 bases). V was shortened by 8 bases and J by 5 bases, with 10 bases between the two germline ends. CDR1 and CDR2 from the germline V gene are MNHNY and SVGAGI (reference sequence). The CDR3 extends over 13 amino acids.

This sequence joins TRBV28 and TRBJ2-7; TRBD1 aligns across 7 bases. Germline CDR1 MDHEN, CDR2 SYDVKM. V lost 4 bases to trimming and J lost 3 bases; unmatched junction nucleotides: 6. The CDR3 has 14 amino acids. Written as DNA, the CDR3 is TGTGCCAGCAGTTCGGACAGGTTATACTACGAGCAGTACTTC. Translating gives CASSSDRLYYEQYF. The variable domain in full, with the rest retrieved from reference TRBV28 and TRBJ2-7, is DVKVTQSSRYLVKRTGEKVFLECVQDMDHENMFWYRQDPGLGLRLIYFSYDVKMKEKGDIPEGYSVSREKKERFSLILESASTNQTSMYLCASSSDRLYYEQYFGPGTRLTVT.

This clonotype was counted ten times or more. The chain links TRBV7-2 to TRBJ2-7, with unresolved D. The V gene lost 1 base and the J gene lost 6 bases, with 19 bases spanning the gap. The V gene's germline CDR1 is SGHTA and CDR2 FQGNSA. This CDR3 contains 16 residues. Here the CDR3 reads CASSLVDGGSPAEQYF. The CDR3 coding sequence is TGTGCCAGCAGCTTAGTGGATGGTGGGTCTCCGGCCGAGCAGTACTTC. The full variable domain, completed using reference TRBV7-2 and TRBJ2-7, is GAGVSQSPSNKVTEKGKDVELRCDPISGHTALYWYRQSLGQGLEFLIYFQGNSAPDKSGLPSDRFSAERTGGSVSTLTIQRTQQEDSAVYLCASSLVDGGSPAEQYFGPGTRLTVT.

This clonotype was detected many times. The CDR3 protein is CASSQGSGRQETQYF. In DNA form, the CDR3 reads TGTGCCAGCAGCCAAGGTAGTGGCAGGCAAGAGACCCAGTACTTC. This rearrangement joins TRBV4-2 to TRBJ2-5; D remains unclear. Looked up from germline, CDR1 is LGHNA and CDR2 is YNFKEQ. This CDR3 has 15 residues. The ends were cut back, 1 base at V and 2 bases at J, with 11 bases in the middle.

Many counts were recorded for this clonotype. CDR3 in DNA: TGCGCCAGCAGCCATCGTCTAACAGGTGGTTCGAACACTGAAGCTTTCTTT. Residues: CASSHRLTGGSNTEAFF. The genes are TRBV4-3 and TRBJ1-1, with a possible D match to TRBD1 (5 bases). Trimming removed 3 bases at V and 1 base at J, with 18 bases between. CDR1 is LGHNA and CDR2 is YSLEER in the germline V gene. The CDR3 contains 17 residues.

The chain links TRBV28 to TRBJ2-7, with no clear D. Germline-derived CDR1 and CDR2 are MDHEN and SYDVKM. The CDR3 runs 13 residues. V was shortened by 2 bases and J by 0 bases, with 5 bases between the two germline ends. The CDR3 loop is CASSLAISYEQYF. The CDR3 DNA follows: TGTGCCAGCAGTTTAGCCATCTCCTACGAGCAGTACTTC.

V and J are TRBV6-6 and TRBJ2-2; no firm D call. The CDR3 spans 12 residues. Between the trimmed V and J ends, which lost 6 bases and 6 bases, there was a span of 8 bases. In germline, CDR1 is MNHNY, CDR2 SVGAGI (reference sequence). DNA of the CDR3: TGTGCCAGCAGCTCGGACGCCGGGGAGCTGTTTTTT. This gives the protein CASSSDAGELFF.

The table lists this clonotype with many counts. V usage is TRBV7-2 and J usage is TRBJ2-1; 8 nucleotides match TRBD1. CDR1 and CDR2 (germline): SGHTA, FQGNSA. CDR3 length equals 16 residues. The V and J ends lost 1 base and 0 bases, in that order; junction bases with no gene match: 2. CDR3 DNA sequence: TGTGCCAGCAGCTTAGACGGGACAGGCTCCTACAATGAGCAGTTCTTC. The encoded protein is CASSLDGTGSYNEQFF.

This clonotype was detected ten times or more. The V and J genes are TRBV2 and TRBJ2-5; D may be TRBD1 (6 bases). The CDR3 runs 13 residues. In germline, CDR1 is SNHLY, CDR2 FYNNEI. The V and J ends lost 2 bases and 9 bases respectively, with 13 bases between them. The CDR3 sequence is CASSEQGTPAQYF. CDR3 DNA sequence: TGTGCCAGCAGTGAACAGGGGACCCCGGCCCAGTACTTC.

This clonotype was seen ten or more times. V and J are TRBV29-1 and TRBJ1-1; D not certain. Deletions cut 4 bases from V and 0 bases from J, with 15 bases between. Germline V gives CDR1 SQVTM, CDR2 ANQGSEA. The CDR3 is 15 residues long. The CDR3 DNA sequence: TGCAGCGTTGGCCGCGTCGGCCAGATGAACACTGAAGCTTTCTTT. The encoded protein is CSVGRVGQMNTEAFF.

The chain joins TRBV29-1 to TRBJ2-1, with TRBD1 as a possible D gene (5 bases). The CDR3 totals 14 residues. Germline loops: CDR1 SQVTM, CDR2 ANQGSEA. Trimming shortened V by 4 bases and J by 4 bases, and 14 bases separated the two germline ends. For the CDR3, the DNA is TGCAGCGTTGTACAGGATCTTTGGTACAATGAGCAGTTCTTC. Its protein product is CSVVQDLWYNEQFF.

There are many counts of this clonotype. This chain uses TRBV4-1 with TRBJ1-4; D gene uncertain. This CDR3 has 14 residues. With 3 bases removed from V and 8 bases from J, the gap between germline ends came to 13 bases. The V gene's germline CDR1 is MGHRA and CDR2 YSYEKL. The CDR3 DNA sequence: TGCGCCAGCAGCCAGCCCGGACGAGGAGAAAAACTGTTTTTT. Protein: CASSQPGRGEKLFF.

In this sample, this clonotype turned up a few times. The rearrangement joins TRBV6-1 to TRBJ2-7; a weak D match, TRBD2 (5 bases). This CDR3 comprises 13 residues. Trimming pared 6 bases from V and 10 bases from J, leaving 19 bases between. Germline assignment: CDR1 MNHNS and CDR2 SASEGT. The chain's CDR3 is CASSPGVAGQQYF. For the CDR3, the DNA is TGTGCCAGCAGCCCCGGGGTAGCAGGTCAACAGTACTTC.

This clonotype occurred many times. CDR3 sequence reads: CSAQRSQETQYF. CDR3 coding DNA: TGCAGTGCTCAGCGGAGCCAAGAGACCCAGTACTTC. This chain joins TRBV20-1 and TRBJ2-5; D is possibly TRBD2 (5 bases). The CDR3 is 12 residues long. The V gene's germline CDR1 is DFQATT and CDR2 SNEGSKA (reference sequence). V lost 5 bases, J lost 1 base, and 8 bases lay in between.

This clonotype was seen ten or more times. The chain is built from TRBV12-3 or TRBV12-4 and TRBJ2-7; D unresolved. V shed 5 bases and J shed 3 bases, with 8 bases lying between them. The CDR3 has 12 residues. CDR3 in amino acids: CASSGNYYEQYF. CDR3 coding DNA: TGTGCCAGCAGTGGAAATTACTACGAGCAGTACTTC.

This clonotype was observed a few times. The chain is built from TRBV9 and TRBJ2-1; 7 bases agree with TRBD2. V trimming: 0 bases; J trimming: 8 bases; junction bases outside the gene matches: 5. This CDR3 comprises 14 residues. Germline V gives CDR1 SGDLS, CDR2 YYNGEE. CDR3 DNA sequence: TGTGCCAGCAGCGTAGGCGGGAGTATCTATGAGCAGTTCTTC. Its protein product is CASSVGGSIYEQFF.

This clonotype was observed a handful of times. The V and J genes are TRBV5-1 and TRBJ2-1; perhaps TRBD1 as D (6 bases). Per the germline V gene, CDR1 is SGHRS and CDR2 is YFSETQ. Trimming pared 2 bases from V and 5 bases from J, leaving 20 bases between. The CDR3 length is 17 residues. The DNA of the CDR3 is TGCGCCAGCAGCTTTAGCCCTAACAGGGCCAGCAACAATGAGCAGTTCTTC. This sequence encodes CASSFSPNRASNNEQFF.

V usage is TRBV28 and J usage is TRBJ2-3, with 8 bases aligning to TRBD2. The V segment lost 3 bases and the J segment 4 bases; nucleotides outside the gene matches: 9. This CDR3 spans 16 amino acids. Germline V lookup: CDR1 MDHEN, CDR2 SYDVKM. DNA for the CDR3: TGTGCCAGCAGTTTTGTTGGACTAGCCGGCCCAGATACGCAGTATTTT. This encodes CASSFVGLAGPDTQYF.

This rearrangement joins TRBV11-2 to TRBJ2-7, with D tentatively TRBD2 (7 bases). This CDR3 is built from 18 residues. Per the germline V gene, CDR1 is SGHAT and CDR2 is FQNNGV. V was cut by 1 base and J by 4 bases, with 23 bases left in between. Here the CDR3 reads CASSLVGGGSGVAYEQYF. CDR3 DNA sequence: TGTGCCAGCAGCTTAGTAGGGGGAGGGAGCGGGGTCGCTTACGAGCAGTACTTC.

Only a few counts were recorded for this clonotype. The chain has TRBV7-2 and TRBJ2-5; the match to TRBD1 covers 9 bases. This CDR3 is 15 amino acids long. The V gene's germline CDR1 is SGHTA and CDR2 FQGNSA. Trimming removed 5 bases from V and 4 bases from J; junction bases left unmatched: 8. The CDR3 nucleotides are TGTGCCAGCAGCCTGGGACAGGGAGGGTCAGAGACCCAGTACTTC. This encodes CASSLGQGGSETQYF.

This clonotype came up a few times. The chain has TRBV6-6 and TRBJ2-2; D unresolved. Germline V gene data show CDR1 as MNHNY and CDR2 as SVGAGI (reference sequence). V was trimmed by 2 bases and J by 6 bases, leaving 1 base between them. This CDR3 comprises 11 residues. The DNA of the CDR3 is TGTGCCAGCAGTTACGCCGGGGAGCTGTTTTTT. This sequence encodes CASSYAGELFF.

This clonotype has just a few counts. CDR3 amino acids: CASSVATGTNQETQYF. As DNA, the CDR3 is TGTGCCAGCAGCGTAGCTACCGGGACTAACCAAGAGACCCAGTACTTC. The chain has TRBV9 and TRBJ2-5, with 7 bases aligning to TRBD2. V lost 0 bases, J lost 0 bases, and 5 bases stayed unmatched. This CDR3 comprises 16 residues. Germline CDR1 SGDLS, CDR2 YYNGEE. The full variable domain, completed using reference TRBV9 and TRBJ2-5, is DSGVTQTPKHLITATGQRVTLRCSPRSGDLSVYWYQQSLDQGLQFLIQYYNGEERAKGNILERFSAQQFPDLHSELNLSSLELGDSALYFCASSVATGTNQETQYFGPGTRLLVL.

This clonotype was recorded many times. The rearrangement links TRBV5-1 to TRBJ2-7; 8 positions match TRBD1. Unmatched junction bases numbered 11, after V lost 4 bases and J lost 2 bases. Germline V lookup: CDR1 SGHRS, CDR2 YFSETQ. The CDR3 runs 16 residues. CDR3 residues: CASSIQGVGATYEQYF. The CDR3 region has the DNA TGCGCCAGCAGCATACAGGGGGTCGGGGCCACCTACGAGCAGTACTTC.

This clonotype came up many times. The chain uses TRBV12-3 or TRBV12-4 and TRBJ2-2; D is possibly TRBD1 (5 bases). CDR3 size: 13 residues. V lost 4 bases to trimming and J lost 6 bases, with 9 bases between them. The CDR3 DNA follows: TGTGCCAGCAGTTACGACAGTCCCGGGGAGCTGTTTTTT. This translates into CASSYDSPGELFF.

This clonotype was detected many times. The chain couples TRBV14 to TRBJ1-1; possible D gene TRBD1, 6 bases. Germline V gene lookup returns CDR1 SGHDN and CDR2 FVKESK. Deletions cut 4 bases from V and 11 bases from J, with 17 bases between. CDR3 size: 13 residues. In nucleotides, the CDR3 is TGTGCCAGCAGCCGGACAGCCGCCTTCGGGGCTTTCTTT. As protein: CASSRTAAFGAFF.

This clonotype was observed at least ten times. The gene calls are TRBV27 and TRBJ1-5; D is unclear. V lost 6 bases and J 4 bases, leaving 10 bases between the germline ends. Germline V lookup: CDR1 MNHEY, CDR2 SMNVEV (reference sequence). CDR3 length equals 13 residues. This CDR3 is CASSSPGNQPQHF. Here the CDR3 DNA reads TGTGCCAGCAGCTCACCAGGAAATCAGCCCCAGCATTTT.